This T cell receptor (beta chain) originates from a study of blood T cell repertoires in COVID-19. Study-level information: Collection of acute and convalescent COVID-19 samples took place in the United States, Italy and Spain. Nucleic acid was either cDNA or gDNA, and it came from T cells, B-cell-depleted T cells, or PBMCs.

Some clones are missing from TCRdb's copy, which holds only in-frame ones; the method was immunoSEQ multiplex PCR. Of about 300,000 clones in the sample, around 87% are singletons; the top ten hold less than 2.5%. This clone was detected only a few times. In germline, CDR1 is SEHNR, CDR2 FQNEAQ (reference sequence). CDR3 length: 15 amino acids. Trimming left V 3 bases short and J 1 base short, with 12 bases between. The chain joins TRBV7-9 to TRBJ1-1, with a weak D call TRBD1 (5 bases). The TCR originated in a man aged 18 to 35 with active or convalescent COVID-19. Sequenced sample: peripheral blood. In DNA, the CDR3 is TGTGCCAGCAGCTTCGGGGGGATGCGGAACACTGAAGCTTTCTTT. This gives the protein CASSFGGMRNTEAFF.